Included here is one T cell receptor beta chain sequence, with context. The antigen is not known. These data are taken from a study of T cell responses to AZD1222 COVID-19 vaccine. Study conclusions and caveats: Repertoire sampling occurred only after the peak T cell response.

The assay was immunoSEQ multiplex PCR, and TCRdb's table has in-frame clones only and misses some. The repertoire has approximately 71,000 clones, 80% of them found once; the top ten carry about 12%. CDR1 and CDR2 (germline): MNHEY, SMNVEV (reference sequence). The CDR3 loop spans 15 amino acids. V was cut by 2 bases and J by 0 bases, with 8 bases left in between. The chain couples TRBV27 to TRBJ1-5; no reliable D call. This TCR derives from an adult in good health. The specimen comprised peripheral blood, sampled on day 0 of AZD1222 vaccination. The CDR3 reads CASSLGVYSNQPQHF. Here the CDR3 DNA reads TGTGCCAGCAGTTTAGGGGTGTATAGCAATCAGCCCCAGCATTTT.